This T cell receptor (beta chain) was recovered during a study of blood T cell repertoires in COVID-19. Study-level background: Sites in the United States, Italy and Spain provided acute and convalescent COVID-19 samples. The analysed material was cDNA or gDNA that came from T cells, B-cell-depleted T cells, or PBMCs.

The study drew participants aged about 18 to 89 years from some 25 US areas. In assigning cohorts, the study relied on participant-reported clinical history. Assay used: immunoSEQ multiplex PCR; TCRdb lists only in-frame clones, some missing. The table has a few hundred thousand clones, around 87% seen once. The receptor was derived from a woman between 45 and 65 years old who had recovered from COVID-19. The sequenced material came from PBMCs or T cells enriched from blood (not recorded which).

The CDR3 DNA sequence: TGTGCCAGCTCCTTGGCCGGGACAGGGGTCCACAATGAGCAGTTCTTC. Translated, it gives CASSLAGTGVHNEQFF. The rearrangement joins TRBV18 to TRBJ2-1; 10 nucleotides match TRBD1. Trimming at V came to 6 bases and at J to 5 bases, leaving 10 bases not matched to a gene. The CDR3 has 16 residues. Germline CDR1 KGHSH, CDR2 LQKENI.